The rows below give T cell receptor beta chains drawn from one sample of a study of blood T cell repertoires in COVID-19. Profiled with immunoSEQ multiplex PCR; TCRdb holds only in-frame clones, not every one. The sample shows over 100,000 clones, roughly nine tenths of them seen only once. Material for sequencing was peripheral blood. The source of these receptors is a man in his forties with acute or convalescent COVID-19. Both conserved end residues are part of each CDR3. Each record gives: clone size, D gene, V gene, J gene, CDR3 DNA, CDR3 protein. D genes are given only for firm matches. Rows give clone size only sometimes, using once, few, many, or a class for an expanded clone.

clone size: .
D gene: .
V gene: TRBV15
J gene: TRBJ2-2
CDR3 DNA: TGTGCCACCAGCAGAGATTCGGGGACCGGGGAGCTGTTTTTT
CDR3 protein: CATSRDSGTGELFF

clone size: few
D gene: TRBD2
V gene: TRBV27
J gene: TRBJ2-7
CDR3 DNA: TGTGCCAGCAGTCTAGCGGGAGATATCTACGAGCAGTACTTC
CDR3 protein: CASSLAGDIYEQYF

clone size: .
D gene: TRBD1
V gene: TRBV10-1
J gene: TRBJ1-1
CDR3 DNA: TGCGCCAGCAGATTTGACAGGGAAACTGAAGCTTTCTTT
CDR3 protein: CASRFDRETEAFF

clone size: .
D gene: TRBD2
V gene: TRBV11-2
J gene: TRBJ2-1
CDR3 DNA: TGTGCCAGCAGCTTACTAGCGGGTACTTACAATGAGCAGTTCTTC
CDR3 protein: CASSLLAGTYNEQFF

clone size: .
D gene: TRBD2
V gene: TRBV5-5
J gene: TRBJ2-3
CDR3 DNA: TGTGCCAGCAGCTTGTTGGCGGGGGTACACACAGATACGCAGTATTTT
CDR3 protein: CASSLLAGVHTDTQYF

clone size: .
D gene: TRBD2
V gene: TRBV5-1
J gene: TRBJ2-1
CDR3 DNA: TGCGCCAGCAGCTTCGGCGGCGGGAGGGGCGATGAGCAGTTCTTC
CDR3 protein: CASSFGGGRGDEQFF

clone size: .
D gene: TRBD2
V gene: TRBV5-1
J gene: TRBJ2-1
CDR3 DNA: TGCGCCAGCAGCTTGGTGGCTAGCGGAAACAATGAGCAGTTCTTC
CDR3 protein: CASSLVASGNNEQFF

clone size: .
D gene: TRBD2
V gene: TRBV5-1
J gene: TRBJ2-1
CDR3 DNA: TGCGCCAGCAGTCAAAGGTCTAGCGGATACAATGAGCAGTTCTTC
CDR3 protein: CASSQRSSGYNEQFF

clone size: .
D gene: .
V gene: TRBV30
J gene: TRBJ1-5
CDR3 DNA: TGTGCCTGGAGTGTGGGCAGTAGCAATCAGCCCCAGCATTTT
CDR3 protein: CAWSVGSSNQPQHF

clone size: .
D gene: .
V gene: TRBV30
J gene: TRBJ2-7
CDR3 DNA: TGTGCCTGGAGACTTAAACCCGGGACAACCAACTCCTACGAGCAGTACTTC
CDR3 protein: CAWRLKPGTTNSYEQYF

clone size: .
D gene: .
V gene: TRBV7-2
J gene: TRBJ1-6
CDR3 DNA: TGTGCCAGCAGCCCCGGGGAAGCGTATTCACCCCTCCACTTT
CDR3 protein: CASSPGEAYSPLHF

clone size: once
D gene: .
V gene: TRBV27
J gene: TRBJ2-2
CDR3 DNA: TGTGCCAGCAGTTTATGGGCAGGGGTTTCGCCCGGGGAGCTGTTTTTT
CDR3 protein: CASSLWAGVSPGELFF

clone size: .
D gene: .
V gene: TRBV5-1
J gene: TRBJ1-1
CDR3 DNA: TGCGCCAGCAGCTTGAATTCCAGGAACACTGAAGCTTTCTTT
CDR3 protein: CASSLNSRNTEAFF